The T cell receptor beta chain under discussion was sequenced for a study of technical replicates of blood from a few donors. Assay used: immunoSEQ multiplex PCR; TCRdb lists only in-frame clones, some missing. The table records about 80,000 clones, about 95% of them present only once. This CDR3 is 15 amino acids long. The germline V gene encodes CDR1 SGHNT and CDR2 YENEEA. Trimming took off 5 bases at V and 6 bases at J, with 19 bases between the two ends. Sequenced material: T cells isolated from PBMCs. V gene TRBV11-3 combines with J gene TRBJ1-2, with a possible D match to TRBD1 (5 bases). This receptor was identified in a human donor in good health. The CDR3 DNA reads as TGTGCCAGCAGCCCCCTTGACAGATTCGCTAATGGCTACACCTTC. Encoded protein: CASSPLDRFANGYTF.